Listed here are 27 T cell receptor beta chains from one sample, sequenced in a study of T cell repertoires in cytomegalovirus infection (dated by TCRdb to about 2019). No cognate antigen is known for these TCRs. The reads were generated on an Illumina HiSeq 1500. Clones were called with MiXCR by TCRdb after fastp trimmed the public reads at Q25, and only in-frame beta chains were retained. Each entry merges the rows of one CDR3 protein and shows their most common DNA and genes. This sample gives 900,000 to 950,000 distinct CDR3 sequences in total; approximately 33% of them show up just once. 13% of the sample is in the top ten clones. The treatment or condition label corresponds to: in vitro stimulation with specific CMV peptide epitopes to enrich CMV-specific T cells. Source: cultured CD8+ T cells from PBMCs, taken from culture after CMV antigen stimulation. All receptors come from a human donor in good health (CMV status not recorded). Some clones in this sample may be carry-over from other donors' samples.

As to this clonotype: This could be a read error, since a much larger clone is one nucleotide away. The chain recombines TRBV11-2 with TRBJ2-3; a weak D match, TRBD2 (6 bases). V shed 5 bases and J shed 0 bases, with 15 bases lying between them. CDR3 size: 16 residues. Germline V gene sequence: CDR1 SGHAT, CDR2 FQNNGV. Here the CDR3 DNA reads TGTGCCAGCAGCCCCCGACTAGACCAAAGCACAGATACGCAGTATTTT. It translates to CASSPRLDQSTDTQYF. Full variable domain (missing parts from reference TRBV11-2 and TRBJ2-3): EAGVAQSPRYKIIEKRQSVAFWCNPISGHATLYWYQQILGQGPKLLIQFQNNGVVDDSQLPKDRFSAERLKGVDSTLKIQPAKLEDSAVYLCASSPRLDQSTDTQYFGPGTRLTVL.

J is TRBJ1-5 and V is TRBV20-1, with D unresolved. The CDR3 covers 13 residues. V gave up 5 bases and J gave up 4 bases, with 12 bases separating them. From germline, CDR1 is DFQATT and CDR2 SNEGSKA (reference sequence). The DNA of the CDR3 is TGCAGTGCTCGACCGCCGCAGAATCAGCCCCAGCATTTT. Translating gives CSARPPQNQPQHF.

The J gene is TRBJ2-1, the V gene TRBV6-4; no firm D call. Germline V gives CDR1 MRHNA, CDR2 SNTAGT. Trimming cost V 0 bases and J 9 bases, with 9 bases left between them. The CDR3 loop spans 13 amino acids. The CDR3 reads CASSDSTSPEQFF. The CDR3 DNA sequence: TGTGCCAGCAGTGACTCGACCTCTCCTGAGCAGTTCTTC.

Ten or more counts support this clonotype. J is TRBJ1-1 and V is TRBV7-9; 10 nucleotides align to TRBD1. With 1 base clipped from V and 1 base from J, the junction kept 6 bases outside the gene matches. CDR1 and CDR2 from the germline V gene are SEHNR and FQNEAQ (reference sequence). This CDR3 spans 17 amino acids. CDR3 sequence (DNA): TGTGCCAGCAGCTTAGTGGGACAGGGGCCCAAGAACACTGAAGCTTTCTTT. Protein product: CASSLVGQGPKNTEAFF.

CDR3 protein: CASSYMGQGFGYTF. DNA of the CDR3: TGTGCCAGCAGTTATATGGGACAGGGTTTCGGCTACACCTTC. The genes are TRBV6-1 and TRBJ1-2, with 9 bases lining up with TRBD1. The germline V gene encodes CDR1 MNHNS and CDR2 SASEGT. The trim removed 5 bases at V and 8 bases at J, leaving 9 bases unmatched. The CDR3 consists of 14 residues.

On this clonotype itself: Just one base apart from a much larger clone, this may be a read error. The chain has TRBV7-8 and TRBJ2-1; no definite D call. Germline assignment: CDR1 SGHVS and CDR2 FQNEAQ. The V gene lost 4 bases and the J gene lost 11 bases, with 15 bases spanning the gap. The CDR3 has 13 residues. The CDR3 nucleotides read TGTGCCAGCAGCTACCAGAGAACCCAGAAGCAGTTCTTC. It encodes CASSYQRTQKQFF.

The chain has TRBV10-3 and TRBJ1-5; 8 bases map to TRBD1. The V gene end was trimmed by 4 bases and the J gene end by 3 bases; junction bases not matched to a gene: 2. The length of the CDR3 is 14 residues. Germline CDR1 ENHRY, CDR2 SYGVKD. CDR3 region: CAISGTGSNQPQHF. For the CDR3, the DNA is TGTGCCATCAGTGGGACAGGGTCCAATCAGCCCCAGCATTTT.

The V gene is TRBV9, the J gene TRBJ2-2; 7 nucleotides line up with TRBD1. The CDR3 covers 17 residues. The germline V gene has CDR1 SGDLS and CDR2 YYNGEE. V lost 3 bases, J lost 2 bases, and 10 bases stayed unmatched. The CDR3 here is CASSENIRDSNTGELFF. CDR3 nucleotides: TGTGCCAGCAGCGAGAATATCCGGGACAGTAACACCGGGGAGCTGTTTTTT.

The chain has TRBV11-2 and TRBJ1-4, with D possibly TRBD1 on 5 matching bases. The CDR3 has 15 residues. Germline V gene data show CDR1 as SGHAT and CDR2 as FQNNGV. V was trimmed by 5 bases and J by 10 bases, leaving 20 bases between them. CDR3 sequence reads: CASSPHSSRAGKLFF. The CDR3 DNA follows: TGTGCCAGCAGCCCACATTCGAGCAGGGCAGGAAAACTGTTTTTT.

Worth noting for this clonotype: Its ends do not fully match the called genes, so a read error is possible. The chain links TRBV7-8 to TRBJ1-5; 10 bases fit TRBD1. From germline, CDR1 is SGHVS and CDR2 FQNEAQ. The CDR3 spans 20 residues. The CDR3 is CAGSFRRVGTGVDRNQPQHF. CDR3 coding DNA: TGTGCCGGCAGCTTCCGCCGTGTGGGGACAGGGGTCGATCGCAATCAGCCCCAACATTTT. The full variable domain, in which reference TRBV7-8 and TRBJ1-5 provide the parts outside the CDR3, is GAGVSQSPRYKVAKRGQDVALRCDPISGHVSLFWYQQALGQGPEFLTYFQNEAQLDKSGLPSDRFFAERPEGSVSTLKIQRTQQEDSAVYLCAGSFRRVGTGVDRNQPQHFGDGTRLSIL.

The chain uses TRBV10-3 and TRBJ1-1; D not resolved. Germline V gene data show CDR1 as ENHRY and CDR2 as SYGVKD. The V and J ends lost 8 bases and 2 bases respectively, with 9 bases between them. The CDR3 runs 12 residues. The CDR3 bases are TGTGCCATCCGGGATTTTAACACTGAAGCTTTCTTT. The encoded protein is CAIRDFNTEAFF.

This clonotype was counted between two and nine times. CDR3 residues: CASIPKGLADYNEQFF. The CDR3 coding sequence is TGTGCCAGCATTCCTAAGGGACTAGCGGACTACAATGAGCAGTTCTTC. The chain carries TRBV2 and TRBJ2-1; 11 bases align to TRBD2. The CDR3 has 16 residues. V lost 7 bases and J lost 3; bases outside the gene matches: 8. CDR1 and CDR2 (germline): SNHLY, FYNNEI.

This clonotype was detected a few times. The chain couples TRBV2 to TRBJ1-2; D unresolved. The length of the CDR3 is 11 residues. V lost 7 bases to trimming and J lost 5 bases, with 8 bases between them. Looked up from germline, CDR1 is SNHLY and CDR2 is FYNNEI. CDR3 region: CASIGYYGYTF. The CDR3 DNA is TGTGCCAGCATAGGGTATTATGGCTACACCTTC.

The chain joins TRBV4-1 to TRBJ2-3, with 14 positions matching TRBD2. Germline CDR1 is MGHRA and CDR2 is YSYEKL. Losses at the gene ends were 1 base for V and 2 bases for J; bases not matched to a gene: 5. This CDR3 has 18 amino acids. CDR3 coding DNA: TGCGCCAGCAGCCAAGGTTGGACTAGCGGGGGGACCACAGATACGCAGTATTTT. Its protein product is CASSQGWTSGGTTDTQYF.

Only a few counts were recorded for this clonotype. V usage is TRBV6-5 and J usage is TRBJ2-3; 12 positions match TRBD2. This CDR3 comprises 18 residues. CDR1 is MNHEY and CDR2 is SVGAGI in the germline V gene. J lost 2 bases, V lost 5 bases, and 11 bases had no gene match. Written as DNA, the CDR3 is TGTGCCAGCAGTCGCCTTGGACTAGCGGGGATGTACACAGATACGCAGTATTTT. The encoded protein is CASSRLGLAGMYTDTQYF.

The genes are TRBV6-8 and TRBJ2-3; 10 bases map to TRBD1. The germline V gene encodes CDR1 MNHGY and CDR2 SAAAGT. V shed 0 bases, J shed 4 bases, and the junction held 4 bases outside the gene matches. CDR3 length: 16 amino acids. The CDR3 sequence: CASSYSGTGVADTQYF. The CDR3, as DNA: TGTGCCAGCAGTTACTCGGGGACAGGGGTGGCAGATACGCAGTATTTT.

In this sample, this clonotype turned up a few times. The V and J genes are TRBV28 and TRBJ2-1; D might be TRBD1 (6 bases). The V end was cut by 5 bases, the J end by 6 bases, with 17 bases between. CDR1 and CDR2 from the germline V gene are MDHEN and SYDVKM. This CDR3 region has 15 residues. CDR3 DNA: TGTGCCAGCAGTCTTACAGGGCTTCTTACCAATGAGCAGTTCTTC. It codes for CASSLTGLLTNEQFF.

This clonotype was seen repeatedly, ten times or more. CDR3 DNA: TGTGCCAGCAGTCCCCCGGACGGAGATACGCAGTATTTT. Its translation is CASSPPDGDTQYF. The genes are TRBV6-2 or TRBV6-3 and TRBJ2-3; D is unresolved. V gave up 5 bases and J gave up 5 bases, with 11 bases separating them. The CDR3 is made up of 13 amino acids. Germline CDR1 and CDR2: MNHEY and SVGEGT.

The J gene is TRBJ2-3, the V gene TRBV28; maybe TRBD2 (6 bases). This CDR3 contains 13 residues. Germline assignment: CDR1 MDHEN and CDR2 SYDVKM. V was trimmed by 10 bases and J by 4 bases, leaving 15 bases between them. CDR3 loop: CAILGTPSDTQYF. In DNA form, the CDR3 reads TGTGCCATCCTAGGGACTCCCTCAGATACGCAGTATTTT.

This clonotype has a count of ten or more. The rearrangement joins TRBV7-2 to TRBJ2-1, with 9 nucleotides matching TRBD2. The CDR3 loop spans 15 amino acids. V trimming: 6 bases; J trimming: 3 bases; junction bases outside the gene matches: 6. CDR1 is SGHTA and CDR2 is FQGNSA in the germline V gene. The DNA of the CDR3 is TGTGCCAGCAGATCTAGCGGGGCAAGCTACAATGAGCAGTTCTTC. It yields the protein CASRSSGASYNEQFF.

The sample holds a few counts of this clonotype. The genes are TRBV7-8 and TRBJ2-1; D might be TRBD1 or TRBD2, each matching 5 bases. Germline V gene sequence: CDR1 SGHVS, CDR2 FQNEAQ. The CDR3 loop spans 14 amino acids. Trimming cost V 0 bases and J 9 bases, with 12 bases left between them. This CDR3 is CASSLAGGKREQFF. In nucleotides, the CDR3 is TGTGCCAGCAGCTTAGCTGGGGGTAAGCGTGAGCAGTTCTTC.

This rearrangement joins TRBV19 to TRBJ1-1, with D unclear. Deletions cut 3 bases from V and 9 bases from J, with 17 bases between. This CDR3 spans 14 amino acids. Germline V gives CDR1 LNHDA, CDR2 SQIVND (reference sequence). The CDR3 sequence is CASSIPRYPYQAFF. The CDR3 nucleotides are TGTGCCAGTAGTATCCCTCGGTACCCGTACCAAGCTTTCTTT.

The genes are TRBV7-3 and TRBJ2-5; possibly TRBD1 or TRBD2 for D (5 bases each). CDR3 size: 15 residues. V lost 0 bases, J lost 2 bases, and 10 bases lay in between. The germline V gene encodes CDR1 SGHTA and CDR2 FQGTGA. This CDR3 is CASSLTTRQQETQYF. The CDR3 region has the DNA TGTGCCAGCAGCTTAACCACTAGACAGCAAGAGACCCAGTACTTC.

V is TRBV14 and J is TRBJ2-1; D may be TRBD1 (5 bases). Germline loops: CDR1 SGHDN, CDR2 FVKESK. V lost 1 base and J lost 2, with 15 bases in between. This CDR3 is built from 17 residues. The CDR3 loop is CASSQGLLRAAYNEQFF. The CDR3 DNA reads as TGTGCCAGCAGCCAAGGATTGCTCAGGGCCGCCTACAATGAGCAGTTCTTC.

This clonotype came up once. The genes are TRBV4-1 and TRBJ1-1, with a weak D call TRBD1 (6 bases). Deletions cut 1 base from V and 6 bases from J, with 9 bases between. The germline V gene encodes CDR1 MGHRA and CDR2 YSYEKL. The CDR3 length is 13 residues. CDR3 in amino acids: CASSQGGGPEAFF. The CDR3 DNA follows: TGCGCCAGCAGCCAAGGGGGGGGCCCTGAAGCTTTCTTT.

J is TRBJ2-7 and V is TRBV6-2 or TRBV6-3; D is undetermined. There are 14 residues in the CDR3. V lost 4 bases and J lost 2, with 12 bases in between. CDR1 and CDR2 (germline): MNHEY, SVGEGT. CDR3 sequence reads: CASSWAPPAYEQYV. The CDR3 nucleotides are TGTGCCAGCAGTTGGGCCCCACCCGCCTACGAGCAGTACGTC.

This chain joins TRBV6-5 and TRBJ1-2, with D possibly matching TRBD1 (5 bases). The CDR3 loop spans 16 amino acids. The V end was cut by 5 bases, the J end by 1 base, with 17 bases between. Germline assignment: CDR1 MNHEY and CDR2 SVGAGI. CDR3 coding DNA: TGTGCCAGCAGTCCCTATCCGGGGGTTTTTAACTATGGCTACACCTTC. Protein product: CASSPYPGVFNYGYTF.